This T cell receptor beta chain was captured in a study of cytomegalovirus exposure and HLA in healthy donors. Study-wide points: A previous analysis found most TCR beta V segments productive roughly 87% or roughly 30% of the time. The study labeled 180 or so TCR beta chains cytomegalovirus-associated.

Trimming stripped 0 bases from V and 5 bases from J, with 8 bases between. CDR1 and CDR2 (germline): LGHNA, YSLEER. The CDR3 is 13 residues long. Note on this clone: Its specificity is unknown.

PCR was performed using 60 Vbeta and 13 Jbeta primers. The table came from immunoSEQ multiplex PCR; TCRdb's copy has only in-frame clones and leaves some out. The profile shows 150,000 to 200,000 clones, about 80% of them singletons. This sequence was found in a man aged 35 to 55 in good health and CMV-seronegative. Sequencing was performed on PBMCs. The chain joins TRBV4-3 to TRBJ2-7, with D maybe TRBD2 (5 bases). As DNA, the CDR3 is TGCGCCAGCAGCCAAGACCTCGGGGACGAGCAGTACTTC. Amino acids: CASSQDLGDEQYF.